This T cell receptor beta chain comes out of a study of graft-versus-host responses after intestinal transplantation. Broader study findings: Some patients had graft-donor T cell macrochimerism. In their allografts, the ratios of graft-versus-host to host-versus-graft T cell clones were high.

Only a few counts were recorded for this clone. The antigen is not known. Libraries were prepared by immunoSEQ multiplex PCR; TCRdb keeps only in-frame clonotypes and omits some of them. The data contain more than 9,500 clones, about three quarters of them seen just once; the ten biggest clones take up approximately 4.5%. Intraepithelial and lamina propria lymphocytes were isolated from graft specimens. Trimming shortened V by 4 bases and J by 1 base, and 13 bases separated the two germline ends. CDR3 length: 15 residues. Germline CDR1 and CDR2: SGDLS and YYNGEE. Here the sequenced sample was ileum tissue, taken 140 to 150 days after intestinal transplantation. The sequence derives from a human patient who received an intestinal transplant, so some T cells may come from the graft donor. V usage is TRBV9 and J usage is TRBJ2-3; D unclear. In DNA form, the CDR3 reads TGTGCCAGCAGCTCCCTGCGGAGCCGCACAGATACGCAGTATTTT. Protein sequence: CASSSLRSRTDTQYF.